The 20 T cell receptor beta chains presented below share a single source sample, sequenced in a study of blood T cell repertoires in COVID-19 (dated by TCRdb to about 2020). The library came from the immunoSEQ multiplex PCR assay. TCRdb re-hosts the immuneACCESS table, in-frame sequences only. Its copies lack some clones; in the studies checked, an unresolved V gene accounts for under half of them, and the cause for the rest is not known. This sample comprises approximately 120,000 clones, around nine tenths of them detected only once. The ten most abundant clones make up less than 2% of the sample. Source material: peripheral blood. These receptors came from a human donor in a cohort sampled during active COVID-19.

The chain combines TRBV5-5 with TRBJ2-7; 8 positions agree with TRBD1. Looked up from germline, CDR1 is SGHKS and CDR2 is YYEKEE (reference sequence). The length of the CDR3 is 14 residues. V dropped 1 base and J dropped 2; count of bases not matched to a gene: 2. Here the CDR3 reads CASSLTQGAYEQYF. CDR3 sequence (DNA): TGTGCCAGCAGCTTGACACAGGGGGCCTACGAGCAGTACTTC.

Written as DNA, the CDR3 is TGTGCCAGCAGGCCCCAGGGGGCGTACACTGAAGCTTTCTTT. As protein: CASRPQGAYTEAFF. The V call is TRBV2, the J call TRBJ1-1; 8 bases align to TRBD1. The CDR3 is 14 residues long. Germline trimming cut 6 bases from V and 3 bases from J; bases unmatched to any gene: 6. Germline lookup yields CDR1 SNHLY and CDR2 FYNNEI.

The CDR3 DNA sequence: TGTGCCAGCAGCTCGGGACAGCTCACCTTATGGGTCGAGCAGTACTTC. This codes for CASSSGQLTLWVEQYF. The genes are TRBV11-2 and TRBJ2-7, with 7 bases lining up with TRBD1. From germline, CDR1 is SGHAT and CDR2 FQNNGV. The CDR3 consists of 16 residues. V shed 4 bases, J shed 6 bases, and the junction held 15 bases outside the gene matches.

This clone was seen only once. This chain uses TRBV19 with TRBJ2-1, with a weak D call TRBD2 (6 bases). V shed 6 bases and J shed 3 bases, with 9 bases lying between them. The CDR3 has 13 amino acids. Germline loops: CDR1 LNHDA, CDR2 SQIVND (reference sequence). CDR3 sequence reads: CASRASDYNEQFF. In DNA form, the CDR3 reads TGTGCCAGTAGGGCTAGCGACTACAATGAGCAGTTCTTC.

This clone was detected only once. The V gene is TRBV2, the J gene TRBJ2-5, with 9 bases matching TRBD2. The CDR3 loop spans 17 amino acids. From germline, CDR1 is SNHLY and CDR2 FYNNEI. The V and J ends lost 3 bases and 4 bases, in that order; junction bases with no gene match: 12. CDR3 coding DNA: TGTGCCAGCAGTGAGTCGCTAGCGGGGTTCCGGAGAGAGACCCAGTACTTC. This codes for CASSESLAGFRRETQYF.

Notes on this clone: Other DNA sequences within the sample encode an identical CDR3. The J gene is TRBJ2-1, the V gene TRBV28; the match to TRBD1 covers 8 bases. The trim removed 3 bases at V and 7 bases at J, leaving 8 bases unmatched. This CDR3 comprises 15 residues. The germline V gene has CDR1 MDHEN and CDR2 SYDVKM. The CDR3 here is CASSLVRTGTNEQFF. The CDR3 nucleotides are TGTGCCAGCAGTTTGGTCCGGACAGGGACAAATGAGCAGTTCTTC.

V gene TRBV9 combines with J gene TRBJ2-1, with TRBD2 identical over 9 bases. The CDR3 is 16 amino acids. V dropped 4 bases and J dropped 8; count of bases not matched to a gene: 13. CDR1 and CDR2 (germline): SGDLS, YYNGEE. The CDR3 loop reads CASSLLGREGRHEQFF. The CDR3 DNA reads TGTGCCAGCAGCTTGCTCGGGCGGGAGGGCCGGCATGAGCAGTTCTTC.

The rearrangement uses TRBV2 and TRBJ2-3, with 12 bases fitting TRBD1. Germline values: CDR1 SNHLY, CDR2 FYNNEI. V lost 4 bases and J lost 4; bases outside the gene matches: 30. This CDR3 has 24 residues. The CDR3 here is CASSGDRGRLWAYDLDDNPDTQYF. In DNA form, the CDR3 reads TGTGCCAGCAGTGGGGACAGGGGGCGCTTATGGGCCTATGATCTCGATGATAATCCAGATACGCAGTATTTT.

The rearrangement links TRBV9 to TRBJ2-3; 10 bases are shared with TRBD1. Germline assignment: CDR1 SGDLS and CDR2 YYNGEE. The CDR3 has 16 residues. J lost 7 bases, V lost 0 bases, and 8 bases had no gene match. The chain's CDR3 is CASSVGGQGRLNTQYF. The CDR3 DNA is TGTGCCAGCAGCGTAGGGGGACAGGGGCGTTTGAATACGCAGTATTTT.

The chain carries TRBV7-9 and TRBJ1-4; 7 bases match TRBD1. Germline lookup yields CDR1 SEHNR and CDR2 FQNEAQ (reference sequence). This CDR3 has 13 residues. V lost 5 bases, J lost 11 bases, and 8 bases stayed unmatched. Written as DNA, the CDR3 is TGTGCCAGCAGCCCTACGGACAGGAGGAAACTGTTTTTT. It translates to CASSPTDRRKLFF.

This chain joins TRBV6-5 and TRBJ2-2, with D possibly being TRBD2 (5 bases). Trimming took 2 bases from V and 2 from J, leaving 9 bases between them. CDR3 length equals 15 residues. CDR1 and CDR2 (germline): MNHEY, SVGAGI. The CDR3, as DNA: TGTGCCAGCAGTTACGGAAGCGGAAACACCGGGGAGCTGTTTTTT. Encoded protein: CASSYGSGNTGELFF.

This clone was recorded only once. The chain uses TRBV5-5 and TRBJ1-1; TRBD1 aligns across 7 bases. The germline V gene has CDR1 SGHKS and CDR2 YYEKEE (reference sequence). V gave up 3 bases and J gave up 8 bases; unmatched junction bases: 7. The CDR3 has 13 residues. The DNA of the CDR3 is TGTGCCAGCAGCTCCGGGACAGCCATCGAAGCTTTCTTT. As protein: CASSSGTAIEAFF.

The rearrangement joins TRBV7-9 to TRBJ2-2; 7 bases are a match to TRBD1. Germline V CDR1 and CDR2: SEHNR, FQNEAQ (reference sequence). The length of the CDR3 is 15 residues. V shed 1 base and J 4 bases; nucleotides not matched to a gene: 3. This CDR3 reads CASSLEGGRTGELFF. In nucleotides, the CDR3 is TGTGCCAGCAGCTTAGAAGGGGGCCGCACCGGGGAGCTGTTTTTT.

The chain has TRBV28 and TRBJ2-7; D call uncertain. Germline V gene data show CDR1 as MDHEN and CDR2 as SYDVKM. V lost 6 bases to trimming and J lost 2 bases, with 11 bases between them. There are 13 residues in the CDR3. The CDR3: CASRWATTYEQYF. The DNA of the CDR3 is TGTGCCAGCAGGTGGGCTACGACCTACGAGCAGTACTTC.

The genes are TRBV3-1 (or the pseudogene TRBV3-2) and TRBJ1-3; 9 bases fit TRBD1. After removal of 3 bases from V and 6 bases from J, the junction contained 6 bases not matched to a gene. CDR3 length equals 15 residues. Germline CDR1 is LGHDT and CDR2 is YNNKEL (reference sequence). The CDR3 reads CASSQPGQGINTIYF. CDR3 in DNA: TGTGCCAGCAGCCAGCCCGGACAGGGGATAAACACCATATATTTT.

The rearrangement links TRBV29-1 to TRBJ2-1; 11 positions match TRBD1. Germline trimming cut 7 bases from V and 8 bases from J; bases unmatched to any gene: 7. CDR3 length: 13 amino acids. Germline loops: CDR1 SQVTM, CDR2 ANQGSEA. The CDR3 protein is CSAGVGQGDEQFF. CDR3 DNA: TGCAGCGCAGGGGTGGGACAGGGGGATGAGCAGTTCTTC.

V gene TRBV11-2 combines with J gene TRBJ2-3; perhaps TRBD2 as D (5 bases). The CDR3 contains 15 residues. V was trimmed by 6 bases and J by 0 bases, leaving 13 bases between them. CDR1 is SGHAT, CDR2 FQNNGV, per germline. CDR3 amino acids: CASRRTPASTDTQYF. The CDR3 DNA follows: TGTGCCAGCAGGCGGACTCCCGCTAGCACAGATACGCAGTATTTT.

This sequence joins TRBV27 and TRBJ1-2, with 7 bases lining up with TRBD1. With 2 bases clipped from V and 5 bases from J, the junction kept 8 bases outside the gene matches. Per germline, CDR1 MNHEY and CDR2 SMNVEV (reference sequence). The CDR3 is 15 residues long. The CDR3 loop is CASSLHRGYGYGYTF. The DNA of the CDR3 is TGTGCCAGCAGTTTACACAGGGGATACGGGTATGGCTACACCTTC.

V gene TRBV10-3 combines with J gene TRBJ2-1; no firm D call. The CDR3 has 14 amino acids. CDR1 and CDR2 (germline): ENHRY, SYGVKD. The V gene lost 10 bases and the J gene lost 0 bases, with 13 bases spanning the gap. CDR3 sequence (DNA): TGTGCCACCCAGACCCTAGTCTCCTACAATGAGCAGTTCTTC. Its protein product is CATQTLVSYNEQFF.

The gene calls are TRBV2 and TRBJ1-1, with TRBD1 matching 9 bases. Germline trimming cut 5 bases from V and 0 bases from J; bases unmatched to any gene: 13. The CDR3 consists of 18 residues. The V gene's germline CDR1 is SNHLY and CDR2 FYNNEI. Written as DNA, the CDR3 is TGTGCCAGCAGTACGACGGACAGGGGAAAGGGGATGAACACTGAAGCTTTCTTT. Amino acid sequence: CASSTTDRGKGMNTEAFF. The full variable domain, its missing parts supplied by reference TRBV2 and TRBJ1-1, is EPEVTQTPSHQVTQMGQEVILRCVPISNHLYFYWYRQILGQKVEFLVSFYNNEISEKSEIFDDQFSVERPDGSNFTLKIRSTKLEDSAMYFCASSTTDRGKGMNTEAFFGQGTRLTVV.